This T cell receptor beta chain is drawn from a study of response to subunit inactivated influenza vaccine. Using its own MiXCR run on the RT-PCR reads, TCRdb lists one record per CDR3 protein. The sample includes 650,000 or so distinct CDR3 sequences, about 15% seen only once; the top ten take approximately 7.6%. This CDR3 has 15 residues. V was clipped by 4 bases and J by 6 bases, with 20 bases between them. Germline V lookup: CDR1 SGHNT, CDR2 YYREEE (reference sequence). The receptor comes from a man in his fifties or sixties who received an inactivated influenza vaccine. Material: PBMCs from blood, obtained 14 to 15 days before vaccination. The V gene is TRBV5-4, the J gene TRBJ2-7; perhaps TRBD2 as D (5 bases). The CDR3 spells CASSRSDGEVIEQYF. As DNA, the CDR3 is TGTGCCAGCAGCCGTAGTGACGGGGAAGTAATCGAGCAGTACTTC.